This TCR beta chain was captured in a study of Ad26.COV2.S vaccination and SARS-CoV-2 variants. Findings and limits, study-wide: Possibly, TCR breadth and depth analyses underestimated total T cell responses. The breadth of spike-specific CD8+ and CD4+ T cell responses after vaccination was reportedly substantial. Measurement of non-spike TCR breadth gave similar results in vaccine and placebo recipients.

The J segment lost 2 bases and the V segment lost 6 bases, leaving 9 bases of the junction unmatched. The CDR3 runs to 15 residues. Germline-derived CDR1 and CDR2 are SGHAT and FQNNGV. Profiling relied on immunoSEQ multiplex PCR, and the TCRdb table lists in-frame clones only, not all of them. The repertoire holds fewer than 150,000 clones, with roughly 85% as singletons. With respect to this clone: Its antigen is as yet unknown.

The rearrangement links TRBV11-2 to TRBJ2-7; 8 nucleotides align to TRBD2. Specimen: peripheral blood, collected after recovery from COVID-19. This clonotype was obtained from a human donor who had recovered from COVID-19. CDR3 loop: CASRSPGTRAYEQYF. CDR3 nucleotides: TGTGCCAGCAGATCCCCCGGGACTAGAGCCTACGAGCAGTACTTC.